Listed here are 10 T cell receptor beta chains from one sample, sequenced in a study of blood T cell repertoires in COVID-19. Data came from immunoSEQ multiplex PCR; TCRdb stores just in-frame clones and leaves some out. The sample contains 240,000 or so clones, approximately 83% of which appear only once. The sequencing input was peripheral blood. These receptors came from a man younger than 40 who had recovered from COVID-19.

This clone came up a few times. The rearrangement links TRBV21-1 to TRBJ2-7; the table calls TRBD2, which could not be checked here. TRBV21-1 is a recognized pseudogene. The CDR3 spans 16 residues. As DNA, the CDR3 is TGTGCCAGCAGCGGGAGACAGCGGGAGGGCTCCTACGAGCAGTACGTC. This encodes CASSGRQREGSYEQYV.

This chain joins TRBV12-3 or TRBV12-4 and TRBJ1-5; 10 positions match TRBD1. CDR3 length: 13 residues. The V gene end was trimmed by 6 bases and the J gene end by 4 bases; junction bases not matched to a gene: 0. The CDR3 region has the DNA TGTGCCAGCAGGGGACAGGGGAATCAGCCCCAGCATTTT. This encodes CASRGQGNQPQHF.

The CDR3 here is CASSVDGLSNQPQHF. Here the CDR3 DNA reads TGTGCCAGCAGTGTAGATGGTTTGAGCAATCAGCCCCAGCATTTT. This chain connects TRBV2 to TRBJ1-5; no definite D call. Trimming took off 4 bases at V and 1 base at J, with 11 bases between the two ends. Germline V lookup: CDR1 SNHLY, CDR2 FYNNEI. CDR3 length: 15 residues.

The rearrangement joins TRBV11-2 to TRBJ2-2; 10 nucleotides line up with TRBD1. The CDR3 consists of 17 residues. V was clipped by 6 bases and J by 5 bases; unmatched bases: 12. Germline CDR1 SGHAT, CDR2 FQNNGV. The CDR3 nucleotides are TGTGCCAGCAGACCACTCAGACAGGGGGCAAGAACCGGGGAGCTGTTTTTT. Its translation is CASRPLRQGARTGELFF.

The rearrangement uses TRBV18 and TRBJ2-1, with a weak D call TRBD2 (5 bases). The V and J ends lost 3 bases and 6 bases respectively, with 15 bases between them. CDR1 is KGHSH and CDR2 is LQKENI in the germline V gene. The CDR3 covers 15 residues. The DNA for the CDR3 is TGTGCCAGCTCACCTCAAGGACTTACCCTCAATGAGCAGTTCTTC. Amino acids: CASSPQGLTLNEQFF.

This rearrangement joins TRBV5-1 to TRBJ1-2, with a possible D match to TRBD1 (6 bases). Germline V CDR1 and CDR2: SGHRS, YFSETQ. Trimming pared 5 bases from V and 8 bases from J, leaving 16 bases between. The CDR3 runs to 13 residues. CDR3 sequence (DNA): TGCGCCAGCAGGGGACACGATACCGACGGCTACACCTTC. Protein product: CASRGHDTDGYTF.

The chain uses TRBV14 and TRBJ1-3; no definite D call. From germline, CDR1 is SGHDN and CDR2 FVKESK. This CDR3 is built from 14 residues. V dropped 2 bases and J dropped 0 bases, with 5 bases sitting between them. CDR3 region: CASSQYFSGNTIYF. Here the CDR3 DNA reads TGTGCCAGCAGCCAATATTTCTCTGGAAACACCATATATTTT. The whole variable domain, filled in from reference TRBV14 and TRBJ1-3, reads EAGVTQFPSHSVIEKGQTVTLRCDPISGHDNLYWYRRVMGKEIKFLLHFVKESKQDESGMPNNRFLAERTGGTYSTLKVQPAELEDSGVYFCASSQYFSGNTIYFGEGSWLTVV.

The rearrangement links TRBV4-1 to TRBJ2-7, with TRBD1 as a possible D gene (5 bases). The V gene's germline CDR1 is MGHRA and CDR2 YSYEKL. The length of the CDR3 is 15 residues. V gave up 0 bases and J gave up 3 bases, with 12 bases separating them. CDR3 bases: TGCGCCAGCAGCCAAGATAGTCAGGGCCTCTACGAGCAGTACGTC. Its protein product is CASSQDSQGLYEQYV.

This chain links TRBV27 with TRBJ1-6; tentative D call: TRBD1 (5 bases). CDR1 is MNHEY and CDR2 is SMNVEV in the germline V gene (reference sequence). V was pared by 4 bases and J by 10 bases, with 17 bases between. The CDR3 contains 15 residues. CDR3 amino acids: CASSSGGLKGSPLHF. CDR3 coding DNA: TGTGCCAGCAGTTCCGGGGGACTCAAAGGGTCACCCCTCCACTTT.

This rearrangement joins TRBV4-1 to TRBJ1-2; no clear D. Per germline, CDR1 MGHRA and CDR2 YSYEKL. Trimming stripped 2 bases from V and 6 bases from J, with 13 bases between. CDR3 length: 14 residues. DNA of the CDR3: TGCGCCAGCAGCCAAACATTGGCCATCCATGGCTACACCTTC. Translated, it gives CASSQTLAIHGYTF.